The 31 T cell receptor beta chains below come from one sample, sequenced in a study of shared clonotypes between healthy human individuals. Profiled with immunoSEQ multiplex PCR; TCRdb holds only in-frame clones, not every one. The table has around 1.5 million clones, under 99% seen once. Sequences were obtained from naive CD4+ T cells sorted from blood. Subset: CD45RA+ positively selected. The receptors here all came from a man under 40 in good health.

The chain joins TRBV10-3 to TRBJ1-5; D uncertain. V was clipped by 7 bases and J by 1 base, with 8 bases between them. The CDR3 runs 13 residues. Looked up from germline, CDR1 is ENHRY and CDR2 is SYGVKD. DNA for the CDR3: TGTGCCATCACCTCGGGCAGCAATCAGCCCCAGCATTTT. It codes for CAITSGSNQPQHF.

The rearrangement joins TRBV12-5 to TRBJ1-2, with 7 bases aligning to TRBD1. The CDR3 runs to 15 residues. The ends lost 3 bases at V and 4 bases at J; junction bases unmatched: 8. CDR1 is LGHNT, CDR2 FRNRAP, per germline. In DNA, the CDR3 is TGTGCTAGTGGTTTTATAGGGGGCTTAGTCTATGGCTACACCTTC. Amino acids: CASGFIGGLVYGYTF.

The chain links TRBV5-1 to TRBJ2-3; perhaps TRBD1 as D (5 bases). V dropped 0 bases and J dropped 6 bases, with 11 bases sitting between them. Germline CDR1 is SGHRS and CDR2 is YFSETQ. CDR3 size: 14 residues. The CDR3, as DNA: TGCGCCAGCAGCTTGGCAGGGATCAGGGATACGCAGTATTTT. It yields the protein CASSLAGIRDTQYF. The full variable domain, rest sourced from reference TRBV5-1 and TRBJ2-3, is KAGVTQTPRYLIKTRGQQVTLSCSPISGHRSVSWYQQTPGQGLQFLFEYFSETQRNKGNFPGRFSGRQFSNSRSEMNVSTLELGDSALYLCASSLAGIRDTQYFGPGTRLTVL.

The V call is TRBV7-6, the J call TRBJ2-3; tentative D call: TRBD2 (6 bases). CDR1 SGHVS and CDR2 FNYEAQ come from the germline V gene. This CDR3 spans 13 amino acids. V was shortened by 5 bases and J by 6 bases, with 12 bases between the two germline ends. CDR3 protein: CASSLGGRDTQYF. The DNA of the CDR3 is TGTGCCAGCAGCCTCGGGGGAAGGGATACGCAGTATTTT. The full variable domain, its missing parts supplied by reference TRBV7-6 and TRBJ2-3, is GAGVSQSPRYKVTKRGQDVALRCDPISGHVSLYWYRQALGQGPEFLTYFNYEAQQDKSGLPNDRFSAERPEGSISTLTIQRTEQRDSAMYRCASSLGGRDTQYFGPGTRLTVL.

The chain combines TRBV6-1 with TRBJ2-3; 7 nucleotides agree with TRBD2. The germline gives CDR1 MNHNS, CDR2 SASEGT. V trimming: 6 bases; J trimming: 0 bases; junction bases outside the gene matches: 6. This CDR3 is 15 amino acids long. CDR3 bases: TGTGCCAGCAGACCTCTAGCGGCTAGCACAGATACGCAGTATTTT. It yields the protein CASRPLAASTDTQYF.

The CDR3 is CASSPLGTGALSYEQYF. For the CDR3, the DNA is TGTGCCAGCTCACCACTCGGGACAGGGGCTCTCTCCTACGAGCAGTACTTC. The genes are TRBV18 and TRBJ2-7, with 10 bases identical to TRBD1. CDR1 is KGHSH, CDR2 LQKENI, per germline. The CDR3 runs 17 residues. Trimming removed 1 base from V and 0 bases from J; junction bases left unmatched: 6. The full variable domain, in which reference TRBV18 and TRBJ2-7 provide the parts outside the CDR3, is NAGVMQNPRHLVRRRGQEARLRCSPMKGHSHVYWYRQLPEEGLKFMVYLQKENIIDESGMPKERFSAEFPKEGPSILRIQQVVRGDSAAYFCASSPLGTGALSYEQYFGPGTRLTVT.

This chain uses TRBV5-1 with TRBJ2-3, with a weak D call TRBD2 (5 bases). The ends were cut back, 5 bases at V and 13 bases at J, with 26 bases in the middle. Germline CDR1 and CDR2: SGHRS and YFSETQ. There are 15 residues in the CDR3. As DNA, the CDR3 is TGCGCCAGCAGTTTGTTTATGGGAGCTCGAGGTAGCAAGTATTTT. Translating it yields CASSLFMGARGSKYF.

The chain links TRBV28 to TRBJ2-5; perhaps TRBD1 as D (5 bases). Trimming stripped 6 bases from V and 2 bases from J, with 19 bases between. There are 16 residues in the CDR3. Germline-derived CDR1 and CDR2 are MDHEN and SYDVKM. CDR3 sequence reads: CASSFRRGHPQETQYF. The CDR3 nucleotides are TGTGCCAGCAGCTTCCGCAGAGGACACCCGCAAGAGACCCAGTACTTC.

To note about this clone: This specimen includes other DNA sequences encoding the same CDR3. In nucleotides, the CDR3 is TGTGCCAGCAGAAACCGCGGGGATGAGCAGTTCTTC. It yields the protein CASRNRGDEQFF. V and J are TRBV11-2 and TRBJ2-1; weak D call: TRBD2 (6 bases). Trimming cost V 6 bases and J 8 bases, with 11 bases left between them. The CDR3 sequence is 12 residues long. The V gene's germline CDR1 is SGHAT and CDR2 FQNNGV. The full variable domain, rest sourced from reference TRBV11-2 and TRBJ2-1, is EAGVAQSPRYKIIEKRQSVAFWCNPISGHATLYWYQQILGQGPKLLIQFQNNGVVDDSQLPKDRFSAERLKGVDSTLKIQPAKLEDSAVYLCASRNRGDEQFFGPGTRLTVL.

The chain joins TRBV6-1 to TRBJ1-1; no clear D gene. CDR1 is MNHNS and CDR2 is SASEGT in the germline V gene. The CDR3 covers 13 residues. Trimming took 4 bases from V and 3 from J, leaving 9 bases between them. The CDR3 DNA reads TGTGCCAGCAGTGTCCGCGAAGACACTGAAGCTTTCTTT. Translating it yields CASSVREDTEAFF.

The CDR3 bases are TGTGCCAGCAGCTTCGTGGGAGATAGCAATCAGCCCCAGCATTTT. This translates into CASSFVGDSNQPQHF. The J gene is TRBJ1-5, the V gene TRBV5-5; D is unresolved. There are 15 residues in the CDR3. Germline CDR1 SGHKS, CDR2 YYEKEE (reference sequence). The germline V and J ends were trimmed by 2 bases and 0 bases, with 9 bases remaining between them.

About this clone: Other DNA sequences in the same sample also yield this CDR3. This chain uses TRBV29-1 with TRBJ2-5; the match to TRBD2 covers 7 bases. Per the germline V gene, CDR1 is SQVTM and CDR2 is ANQGSEA. V lost 3 bases, J lost 4 bases, and 2 bases stayed unmatched. The CDR3 sequence is 12 residues long. The CDR3: CSVDSGRETQYF. The CDR3 DNA is TGCAGCGTTGATAGCGGGCGAGAGACCCAGTACTTC.

Notes on this clone: Other DNA sequences from this sample encode an identical CDR3 as well. V and J are TRBV6-6 and TRBJ2-7; TRBD2 might be the D (5 bases). This CDR3 is 14 amino acids long. CDR1 MNHNY and CDR2 SVGAGI come from the germline V gene (reference sequence). V was shortened by 3 bases and J by 0 bases, with 9 bases between the two germline ends. Here the CDR3 reads CASSYSGLSYEQYF. DNA of the CDR3: TGTGCCAGCAGTTATAGTGGACTCTCCTACGAGCAGTACTTC.

This clone was recorded a few times. This sequence joins TRBV27 and TRBJ1-2, with TRBD1 identical over 7 bases. The CDR3 has 13 residues. Germline CDR1 MNHEY, CDR2 SMNVEV (reference sequence). Trimming at V came to 4 bases and at J to 7 bases, leaving 6 bases not matched to a gene. The CDR3 loop is CASSSTGLGGYTF. The DNA for the CDR3 is TGTGCCAGCAGTTCGACAGGGTTGGGTGGCTACACCTTC.

V usage is TRBV15 and J usage is TRBJ2-5, with D perhaps matching TRBD1 (7 bases). CDR1 is LNHNV, CDR2 YYDKDF, per germline (reference sequence). This CDR3 has 18 residues. V was clipped by 0 bases and J by 4 bases, with 21 bases between them. CDR3 DNA sequence: TGTGCCACCAGCAGAGAATATGCGGGACAGCTTAATGGAGAGACCCAGTACTTC. Translated: CATSREYAGQLNGETQYF.

This clone was seen only once. V usage is TRBV6-5 and J usage is TRBJ1-2; D is uncertain. Germline V gene sequence: CDR1 MNHEY, CDR2 SVGAGI. This CDR3 has 15 residues. V was shortened by 2 bases and J by 1 base, with 11 bases between the two germline ends. The CDR3 loop reads CASSYRRPGNYGYTF. CDR3 nucleotide sequence: TGTGCCAGCAGTTACCGCCGACCCGGTAACTATGGCTACACCTTC.

The rearrangement uses TRBV5-1 and TRBJ2-3, with D unresolved. Germline assignment: CDR1 SGHRS and CDR2 YFSETQ. The CDR3 spans 14 residues. V shed 0 bases and J shed 7 bases, with 12 bases lying between them. The CDR3 region is CASSLVAGENTQYF. CDR3 coding DNA: TGCGCCAGCAGCTTGGTTGCAGGAGAAAATACGCAGTATTTT.

Written as DNA, the CDR3 is TGTGCCAGCAGCCCACGGTCGAATGAGCAGTTCTTC. Translated: CASSPRSNEQFF. The J gene is TRBJ2-1, the V gene TRBV11-3; unclear D gene. The CDR3 consists of 12 residues. V was cut by 5 bases and J by 7 bases, with 9 bases left in between. Germline assignment: CDR1 SGHNT and CDR2 YENEEA.

J is TRBJ1-1 and V is TRBV9; the D gene is possibly TRBD1 (5 bases). The germline V and J ends were trimmed by 0 bases and 3 bases, with 12 bases remaining between them. The germline V gene has CDR1 SGDLS and CDR2 YYNGEE. The CDR3 is 15 residues long. The CDR3 coding sequence is TGTGCCAGCAGCGTAGAACCAGGGATCCACACTGAAGCTTTCTTT. This gives the protein CASSVEPGIHTEAFF. The complete variable domain, with remaining parts taken from reference TRBV9 and TRBJ1-1, reads DSGVTQTPKHLITATGQRVTLRCSPRSGDLSVYWYQQSLDQGLQFLIQYYNGEERAKGNILERFSAQQFPDLHSELNLSSLELGDSALYFCASSVEPGIHTEAFFGQGTRLTVV.

The chain uses TRBV29-1 and TRBJ2-3; a possible D gene is TRBD2 (6 bases). The V gene's germline CDR1 is SQVTM and CDR2 ANQGSEA. V lost 4 bases, J lost 1 base, and 15 bases lay in between. This CDR3 has 15 residues. The CDR3 sequence: CSVAASSEGTDTQYF. In DNA form, the CDR3 reads TGCAGCGTTGCGGCGTCTAGCGAAGGCACAGATACGCAGTATTTT.

This sequence joins TRBV2 and TRBJ2-1; TRBD2 is a possible D gene (5 bases). The germline V gene has CDR1 SNHLY and CDR2 FYNNEI. V gave up 5 bases and J gave up 7 bases, with 6 bases separating them. The CDR3 loop spans 11 amino acids. CDR3 in DNA: TGTGCCAGCAGTCGGACTAATGAGCAGTTCTTC. This translates into CASSRTNEQFF.

The chain joins TRBV7-2 to TRBJ2-3; tentative D call: TRBD1 (6 bases). Germline-derived CDR1 and CDR2 are SGHTA and FQGNSA. This CDR3 has 17 amino acids. With 2 bases removed from V and 0 bases from J, the gap between germline ends came to 15 bases. CDR3 DNA: TGTGCCAGCAGCTTACCCCTCGGGACACATAGCACAGATACGCAGTATTTT. Protein: CASSLPLGTHSTDTQYF. Based on the CDR3 plus reference TRBV7-2 and TRBJ2-3, the full variable domain is GAGVSQSPSNKVTEKGKDVELRCDPISGHTALYWYRQSLGQGLEFLIYFQGNSAPDKSGLPSDRFSAERTGGSVSTLTIQRTQQEDSAVYLCASSLPLGTHSTDTQYFGPGTRLTVL.

The chain couples TRBV19 to TRBJ2-1, with 10 bases lining up with TRBD1. Germline values: CDR1 LNHDA, CDR2 SQIVND (reference sequence). The CDR3 sequence is 15 residues long. Trimming at V came to 3 bases and at J to 4 bases, leaving 3 bases not matched to a gene. The CDR3 bases are TGTGCCAGTAGTATCGGGACAGGGGCTTACAATGAGCAGTTCTTC. As protein: CASSIGTGAYNEQFF.

The rearrangement uses TRBV4-2 and TRBJ2-1, with a weak D call TRBD2 (6 bases). V lost 0 bases to trimming and J lost 6 bases, with 24 bases between them. In germline, CDR1 is LGHNA, CDR2 YNFKEQ. This CDR3 region has 19 residues. CDR3 amino acids: CASSQETSWAGLRPNEQFF. CDR3 nucleotide sequence: TGTGCCAGCAGCCAAGAGACTTCCTGGGCAGGACTACGGCCCAATGAGCAGTTCTTC.

CDR3 loop: CASSEGLAGVNEQYF. CDR3 bases: TGTGCCAGCAGTGAAGGGCTAGCGGGAGTCAACGAGCAGTACTTC. The rearrangement uses TRBV2 and TRBJ2-7, with 10 nucleotides matching TRBD2. Germline CDR1 reads SNHLY; CDR2 reads FYNNEI. CDR3 length equals 15 residues. Trimming removed 1 base from V and 5 bases from J; junction bases left unmatched: 5.

The chain is built from TRBV28 and TRBJ2-2; D is unresolved. Trimming took 4 bases from V and 10 from J, leaving 19 bases between them. Germline CDR1 is MDHEN and CDR2 is SYDVKM. The CDR3 contains 15 residues. CDR3 loop: CASSSTRARLKELFF. The DNA of the CDR3 is TGTGCCAGCAGTTCTACTCGAGCGCGACTCAAGGAGCTGTTTTTT.

The rearrangement uses TRBV14 and TRBJ2-7; D gene ambiguous. Trimming removed 4 bases at V and 6 bases at J, with 19 bases between. The CDR3 contains 15 residues. Germline assignment: CDR1 SGHDN and CDR2 FVKESK. The CDR3 DNA sequence: TGTGCCAGCAGCCCCATCTCAGTCGGGTCGTCCGAGCAGTACTTC. Translating it yields CASSPISVGSSEQYF.

The chain employs TRBV9 and TRBJ2-1, with 10 bases identical to TRBD1. The CDR3 has 14 residues. J gave up 7 bases and V 4 bases, and 5 bases lay outside the gene matches. Per germline, CDR1 SGDLS and CDR2 YYNGEE. CDR3 sequence: CASSSGQGGNEQFF. CDR3 DNA sequence: TGTGCCAGCAGCTCTGGACAGGGGGGGAATGAGCAGTTCTTC.

The chain is built from TRBV5-4 and TRBJ2-1; D remains unclear. The CDR3 contains 14 residues. Deletions cut 0 bases from V and 5 bases from J, with 9 bases between. The germline CDR1 and CDR2 sequences are SGHNT and YYREEE (reference sequence). The CDR3 nucleotides are TGTGCCAGCAGCTTGGAGGGTCCGCACAATGAGCAGTTCTTC. It translates to CASSLEGPHNEQFF. Supplemented by reference TRBV5-4 and TRBJ2-1, the full variable domain reads ETGVTQSPTHLIKTRGQQVTLRCSSQSGHNTVSWYQQALGQGPQFIFQYYREEENGRGNFPPRFSGLQFPNYSSELNVNALELDDSALYLCASSLEGPHNEQFFGPGTRLTVL.

This chain uses TRBV6-5 with TRBJ2-7, with 8 bases fitting TRBD2. The V and J ends lost 0 bases and 5 bases, in that order; junction bases with no gene match: 3. This CDR3 has 14 amino acids. CDR1 and CDR2 from the germline V gene are MNHEY and SVGAGI. CDR3 region: CASSYSGRGHEQYF. CDR3 sequence (DNA): TGTGCCAGCAGTTACTCCGGGAGGGGTCACGAGCAGTACTTC.

V gene TRBV11-2 combines with J gene TRBJ1-4, with D possibly TRBD1 on 5 matching bases. Trimming took off 6 bases at V and 7 bases at J, with 18 bases between the two ends. This CDR3 is 15 amino acids long. Per germline, CDR1 SGHAT and CDR2 FQNNGV. The CDR3, as DNA: TGTGCCAGCAGAGTGCCGGGGACCGGGCGTGAAAAACTGTTTTTT. Its translation: CASRVPGTGREKLFF.